The 17 T cell receptor beta chains given below trace back to one sample, sequenced in a study of CD8 T cells in Susac syndrome. A quantity of about 0.5 to 1 ug RNA underwent reverse transcription using random hexamers. TCRdb reanalysed the immunoSEQ multiplex PCR reads using MiXCR and keeps one entry per CDR3 protein. The sample has around 160,000 distinct CDR3 sequences; approximately 92% are singletons. Sequenced: CD4+ T cells from PBMCs. The source is a human donor in good health.

The rearrangement uses TRBV29-1 and TRBJ2-5, with D tentatively TRBD2 (7 bases). The CDR3 covers 15 residues. Deletions cut 4 bases from V and 2 bases from J, with 17 bases between. Germline V gene sequence: CDR1 SQVTM, CDR2 ANQGSEA. This chain's CDR3 is CSVGTAGAYQETQYF. CDR3 bases: TGCAGCGTTGGAACCGCGGGGGCCTATCAAGAGACCCAGTACTTC. Combining the CDR3 with reference TRBV29-1 and TRBJ2-5 gives the whole variable domain SAVISQKPSRDICQRGTSLTIQCQVDSQVTMMFWYRQQPGQSLTLIATANQGSEATYESGFVIDKFPISRPNLTFSTLTVSNMSPEDSSIYLCSVGTAGAYQETQYFGPGTRLLVL.

The chain carries TRBV14 and TRBJ2-3; D gene unclear. Germline loops: CDR1 SGHDN, CDR2 FVKESK. The ends were cut back, 3 bases at V and 0 bases at J, with 10 bases in the middle. The CDR3 totals 15 residues. The CDR3, as DNA: TGTGCCAGCAGCCATCGGCCGTATAGCACAGATACGCAGTATTTT. It encodes CASSHRPYSTDTQYF.

The rearrangement links TRBV6-5 to TRBJ1-6; D may be TRBD1 (6 bases). With 6 bases removed from V and 5 bases from J, the gap between germline ends came to 11 bases. The CDR3 has 14 residues. Germline V lookup: CDR1 MNHEY, CDR2 SVGAGI. The CDR3 nucleotides are TGTGCCAGCAGCGGACAGATTAATAATTCACCCCTCCACTTT. Its translation is CASSGQINNSPLHF.

The rearrangement uses TRBV2 and TRBJ2-5; 7 nucleotides align to TRBD1. CDR3 length equals 12 residues. V gave up 10 bases and J gave up 2 bases; unmatched junction bases: 4. Germline V gene lookup returns CDR1 SNHLY and CDR2 FYNNEI. Here the CDR3 reads CANYRGQETQYF. The CDR3 DNA reads as TGTGCCAACTACAGGGGTCAAGAGACCCAGTACTTC.

The J gene is TRBJ2-1, the V gene TRBV5-1, with D perhaps TRBD2 (5 bases). The CDR3 spans 14 residues. Germline V gene sequence: CDR1 SGHRS, CDR2 YFSETQ. V lost 0 bases, J lost 9 bases, and 13 bases lay in between. CDR3 sequence reads: CASSLAGDAVEQFF. CDR3 sequence (DNA): TGCGCCAGCAGCTTGGCCGGGGATGCGGTTGAGCAGTTCTTC.

The chain is built from TRBV2 and TRBJ1-2; TRBD1 matches 9 bases. The germline gives CDR1 SNHLY, CDR2 FYNNEI. V dropped 6 bases and J dropped 7; count of bases not matched to a gene: 9. The CDR3 length is 14 residues. CDR3 amino acids: CASSDLGTGFGYTF. CDR3 in DNA: TGTGCCAGCAGCGACCTTGGGACAGGGTTTGGCTACACCTTC.

The J gene is TRBJ2-5, the V gene TRBV19; maybe TRBD1 (6 bases). The CDR3 length is 16 residues. V was clipped by 3 bases and J by 5 bases, with 19 bases between them. The V gene's germline CDR1 is LNHDA and CDR2 SQIVND (reference sequence). CDR3 amino acids: CASSMIIGRGQETQYF. The DNA of the CDR3 is TGTGCCAGTAGTATGATAATCGGCAGGGGTCAGGAGACCCAGTACTTC.

The chain uses TRBV3-1 and TRBJ2-5; D may be TRBD2 (5 bases). Trimming pared 3 bases from V and 5 bases from J, leaving 13 bases between. Germline lookup yields CDR1 LGHDT and CDR2 YNNKEL (reference sequence). The CDR3 sequence is 14 residues long. The CDR3 nucleotides are TGTGCCAGCAGCCACCTGAGGGATAGGGAGACCCAGTACTTC. It encodes CASSHLRDRETQYF.

The chain has TRBV5-1 and TRBJ2-2; 8 nucleotides match TRBD1. Trimming cost V 5 bases and J 1 base; bases outside gene matches: 4. The CDR3 covers 15 residues. Germline loops: CDR1 SGHRS, CDR2 YFSETQ. The CDR3 region has the DNA TGCGCCAGCAGTCCCGACAGGGGGAACACCGGGGAGCTGTTTTTT. It encodes CASSPDRGNTGELFF.

The CDR3 here is CASSSDVGDIQYF. The CDR3 DNA is TGTGCCAGCAGTTCGGACGTCGGGGACATTCAGTACTTC. The genes are TRBV7-7 and TRBJ2-4, with D tentatively TRBD2 (5 bases). V gave up 6 bases and J gave up 8 bases, with 14 bases separating them. Germline V gene sequence: CDR1 SSHAT, CDR2 FNYEAQ (reference sequence). This CDR3 region has 13 residues.

The gene calls are TRBV5-1 and TRBJ1-2, with TRBD1 as a possible D gene (6 bases). The V gene's germline CDR1 is SGHRS and CDR2 YFSETQ. The CDR3 is 15 residues long. Deletions cut 4 bases from V and 7 bases from J, with 20 bases between. Here the CDR3 reads CASSLFQGLGGGYTF. CDR3 nucleotides: TGCGCCAGCAGCCTCTTTCAGGGGCTAGGAGGTGGCTACACCTTC.

The chain has TRBV27 and TRBJ1-5; TRBD1 matches at 11 bases. Germline loops: CDR1 MNHEY, CDR2 SMNVEV (reference sequence). The CDR3 is made up of 14 amino acids. J gave up 5 bases and V 7 bases, and 4 bases lay outside the gene matches. In DNA form, the CDR3 reads TGTGCCAGCAAAAAGGGACAGGGGGATCAGCCCCAGCATTTT. Its translation is CASKKGQGDQPQHF.

This clonotype was found once. The V call is TRBV5-4, the J call TRBJ1-1, with 8 nucleotides matching TRBD1. V shed 4 bases and J 0 bases; nucleotides not matched to a gene: 5. Germline-derived CDR1 and CDR2 are SGHNT and YYREEE (reference sequence). This CDR3 region has 15 residues. The CDR3 bases are TGTGCCAGCAGCCCCAAACAGGGGGTGAACACTGAAGCTTTCTTT. The encoded protein is CASSPKQGVNTEAFF.

The V and J genes are TRBV6-5 and TRBJ1-2, with no clear D. The length of the CDR3 is 14 residues. Germline V gene sequence: CDR1 MNHEY, CDR2 SVGAGI. Trimming shortened V by 0 bases and J by 3 bases, and 8 bases separated the two germline ends. This CDR3 is CASSYSPADYGYTF. Here the CDR3 DNA reads TGTGCCAGCAGTTACTCTCCGGCGGACTATGGCTACACCTTC.

The V and J genes are TRBV20-1 and TRBJ2-1, with D perhaps TRBD2 (6 bases). There are 13 residues in the CDR3. V was trimmed by 8 bases and J by 10 bases, leaving 21 bases between them. Germline CDR1 reads DFQATT; CDR2 reads SNEGSKA (reference sequence). The CDR3 coding sequence is TGCAGTTTCGTGAATGGCGGGGTTCAAGAGCAGTTCTTC. Amino acids: CSFVNGGVQEQFF.

The V call is TRBV24-1, the J call TRBJ2-1; 8 bases match TRBD2. This CDR3 is built from 12 residues. The V gene's germline CDR1 is KGHDR and CDR2 SFDVKD. V shed 6 bases, J shed 8 bases, and the junction held 2 bases outside the gene matches. CDR3 bases: TGTGCCACCAGTACTAGCGGCTATGAGCAGTTCTTC. This translates into CATSTSGYEQFF.

In its sample, this clonotype was seen once. This chain joins TRBV5-1 and TRBJ2-2, with D perhaps matching TRBD1 (5 bases). The CDR3 loop spans 15 amino acids. Germline lookup yields CDR1 SGHRS and CDR2 YFSETQ. Trimming removed 4 bases at V and 6 bases at J, with 16 bases between. The CDR3 region is CASSPIGQGAGELFF. CDR3 nucleotide sequence: TGCGCCAGCAGCCCTATTGGGCAGGGCGCCGGGGAGCTGTTTTTT. Filled out from reference TRBV5-1 and TRBJ2-2, the complete variable domain reads KAGVTQTPRYLIKTRGQQVTLSCSPISGHRSVSWYQQTPGQGLQFLFEYFSETQRNKGNFPGRFSGRQFSNSRSEMNVSTLELGDSALYLCASSPIGQGAGELFFGEGSRLTVL.